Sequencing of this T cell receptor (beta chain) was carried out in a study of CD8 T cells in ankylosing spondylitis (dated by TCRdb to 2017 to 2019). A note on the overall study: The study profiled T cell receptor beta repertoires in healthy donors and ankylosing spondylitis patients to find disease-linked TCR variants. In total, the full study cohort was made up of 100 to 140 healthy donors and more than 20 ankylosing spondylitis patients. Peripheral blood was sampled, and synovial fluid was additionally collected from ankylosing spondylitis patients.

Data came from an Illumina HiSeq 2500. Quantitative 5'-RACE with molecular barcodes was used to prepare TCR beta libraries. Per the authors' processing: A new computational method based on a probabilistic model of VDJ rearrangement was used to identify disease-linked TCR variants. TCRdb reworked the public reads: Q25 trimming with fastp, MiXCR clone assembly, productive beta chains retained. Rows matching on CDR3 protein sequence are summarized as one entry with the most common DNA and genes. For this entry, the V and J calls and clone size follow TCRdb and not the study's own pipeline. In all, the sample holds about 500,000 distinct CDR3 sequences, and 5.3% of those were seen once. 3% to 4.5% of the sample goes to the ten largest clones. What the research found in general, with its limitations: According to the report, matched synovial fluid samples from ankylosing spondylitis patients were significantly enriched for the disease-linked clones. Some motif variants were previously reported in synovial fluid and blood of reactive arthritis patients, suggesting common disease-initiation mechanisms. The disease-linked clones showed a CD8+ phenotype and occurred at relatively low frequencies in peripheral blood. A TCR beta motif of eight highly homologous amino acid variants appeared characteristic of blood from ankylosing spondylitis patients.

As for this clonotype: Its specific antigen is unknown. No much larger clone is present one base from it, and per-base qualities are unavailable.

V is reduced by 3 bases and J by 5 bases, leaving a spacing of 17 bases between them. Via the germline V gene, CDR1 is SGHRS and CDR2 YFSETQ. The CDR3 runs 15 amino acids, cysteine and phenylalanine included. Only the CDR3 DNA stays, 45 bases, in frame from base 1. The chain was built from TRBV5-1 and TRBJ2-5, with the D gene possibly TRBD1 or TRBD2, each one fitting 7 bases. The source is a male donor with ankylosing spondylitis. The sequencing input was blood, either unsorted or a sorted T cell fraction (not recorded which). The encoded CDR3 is CASSWGQRGAETQYF. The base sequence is TGCGCCAGCAGCTGGGGACAGCGGGGCGCGGAGACCCAGTACTTC.